This TCR beta chain was identified in a study of blood T cell repertoires in COVID-19. The CDR3 is 17 residues long. Per germline, CDR1 KGHSH and CDR2 LQKENI. With 3 bases clipped from V and 1 base from J, the junction kept 3 bases outside the gene matches. Study processing details: Reference gene primers were amplified, and this amplification served to estimate nucleated cell counts. TCRdb's table, derived via immunoSEQ multiplex PCR, lists solely in-frame clones and lacks some. V, J and clone size are those of that table, while D and trimming were read from the DNA. The sample includes about 72,000 clones, approximately 80% of them seen just once.

The rearrangement links TRBV18 to TRBJ2-5; TRBD2 matches 15 bases. What was sequenced was peripheral blood. This TCR was sampled from a man between 60 and 70 years old with acute or convalescent COVID-19. The CDR3 DNA reads as TGTGCCAGCTCACCGGGACTAGCGGGGGGTCCCCAAGAGACCCAGTACTTC. It is translated as CASSPGLAGGPQETQYF.